The source of this T cell receptor beta chain is a study of blood T cell repertoires in COVID-19. Whole-study context: Sites in the United States, Italy and Spain provided acute and convalescent COVID-19 samples. Sources were T cells, B-cell-depleted T cells, or PBMCs; the material itself was cDNA or gDNA.

Original analysis: The authors estimated nucleated cell counts from reference gene primer amplification. Clones were read by immunoSEQ multiplex PCR, and TCRdb kept only the in-frame ones, dropping some. V and J calls and clone size come straight from that table; D and trimming were deduced from the DNA. This sample has around 70,000 clones, with about 82% found just once. This CDR3 comprises 14 residues. Trimming took 3 bases from V and 7 from J; bases not matched to a gene: 7. The chain carries TRBV5-3 and TRBJ2-5; 9 nucleotides line up with TRBD2. TRBV5-3 is placed among ORFs of uncertain function. This clonotype originated in a woman aged 60-75 years with acute or convalescent COVID-19. Input material: peripheral blood. CDR3: CARSSRTSVRTQYF. In DNA, the CDR3 is TGTGCCAGAAGCTCCCGGACTAGCGTGAGGACCCAGTACTTC.